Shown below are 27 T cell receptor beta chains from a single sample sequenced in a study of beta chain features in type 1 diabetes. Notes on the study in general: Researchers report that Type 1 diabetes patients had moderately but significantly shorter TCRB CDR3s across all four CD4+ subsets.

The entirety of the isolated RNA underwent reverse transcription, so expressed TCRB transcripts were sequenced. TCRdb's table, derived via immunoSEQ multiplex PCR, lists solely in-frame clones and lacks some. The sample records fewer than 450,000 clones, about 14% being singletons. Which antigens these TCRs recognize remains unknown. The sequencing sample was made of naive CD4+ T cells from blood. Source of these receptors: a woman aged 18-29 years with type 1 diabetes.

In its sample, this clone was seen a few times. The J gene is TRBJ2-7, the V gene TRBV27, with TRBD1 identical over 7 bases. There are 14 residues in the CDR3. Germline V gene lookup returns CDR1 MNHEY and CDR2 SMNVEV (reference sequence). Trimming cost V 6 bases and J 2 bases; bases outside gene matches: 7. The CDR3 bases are TGTGCCAGCAGACCGACAGGGCTCCCCTACGAGCAGTACGTC. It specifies CASRPTGLPYEQYV.

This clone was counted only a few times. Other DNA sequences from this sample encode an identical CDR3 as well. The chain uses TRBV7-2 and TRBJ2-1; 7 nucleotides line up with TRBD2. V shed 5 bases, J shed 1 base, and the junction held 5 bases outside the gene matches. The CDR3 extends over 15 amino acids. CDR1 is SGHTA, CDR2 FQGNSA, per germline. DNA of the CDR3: TGTGCCAGCAGCCCCCTGGGGGGGTCCTACAATGAGCAGTTCTTC. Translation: CASSPLGGSYNEQFF.

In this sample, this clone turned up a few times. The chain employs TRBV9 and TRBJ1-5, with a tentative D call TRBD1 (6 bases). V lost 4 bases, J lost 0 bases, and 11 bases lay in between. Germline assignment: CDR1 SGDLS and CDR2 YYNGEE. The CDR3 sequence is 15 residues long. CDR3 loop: CASSSGQRSNQPQHF. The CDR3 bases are TGTGCCAGCAGCTCCGGACAGCGTAGCAATCAGCCCCAGCATTTT.

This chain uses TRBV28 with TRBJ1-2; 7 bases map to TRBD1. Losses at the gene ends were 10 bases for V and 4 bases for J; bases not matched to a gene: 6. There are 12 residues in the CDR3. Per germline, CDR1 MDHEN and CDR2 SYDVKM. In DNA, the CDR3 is TGTGCCACGGGGGACAGAAGCTATGGCTACACCTTC. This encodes CATGDRSYGYTF.

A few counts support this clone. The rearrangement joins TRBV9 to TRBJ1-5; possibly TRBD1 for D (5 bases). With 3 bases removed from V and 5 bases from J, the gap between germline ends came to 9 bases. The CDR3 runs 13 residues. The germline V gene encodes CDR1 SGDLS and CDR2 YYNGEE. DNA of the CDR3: TGTGCCAGCAGCGCGACAGAGGATCAGCCCCAGCATTTT. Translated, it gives CASSATEDQPQHF. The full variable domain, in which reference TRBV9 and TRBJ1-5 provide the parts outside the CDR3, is DSGVTQTPKHLITATGQRVTLRCSPRSGDLSVYWYQQSLDQGLQFLIQYYNGEERAKGNILERFSAQQFPDLHSELNLSSLELGDSALYFCASSATEDQPQHFGDGTRLSIL.

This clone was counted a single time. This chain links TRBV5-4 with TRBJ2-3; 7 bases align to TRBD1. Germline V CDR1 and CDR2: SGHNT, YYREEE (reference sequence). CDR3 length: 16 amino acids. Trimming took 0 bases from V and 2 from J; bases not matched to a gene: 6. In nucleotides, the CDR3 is TGTGCCAGCAGCTTGGAGGTGGGACAGACCACAGATACGCAGTATTTT. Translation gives CASSLEVGQTTDTQYF.

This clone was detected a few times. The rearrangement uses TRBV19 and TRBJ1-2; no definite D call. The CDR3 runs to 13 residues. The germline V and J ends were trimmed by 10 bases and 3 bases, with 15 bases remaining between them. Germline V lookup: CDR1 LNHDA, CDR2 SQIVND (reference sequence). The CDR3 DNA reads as TGTGCCACCCAGACACACGGCTACTATGGCTACACCTTC. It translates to CATQTHGYYGYTF.

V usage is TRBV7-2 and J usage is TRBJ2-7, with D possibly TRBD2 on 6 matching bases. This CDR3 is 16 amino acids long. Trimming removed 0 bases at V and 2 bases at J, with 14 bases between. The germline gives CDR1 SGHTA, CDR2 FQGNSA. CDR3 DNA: TGTGCCAGCAGCTTAGCGGGAGGCCACACGACCTACGAGCAGTACGTC. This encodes CASSLAGGHTTYEQYV.

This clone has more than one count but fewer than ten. The CDR3 loop reads CSVVQGYGPTGELFF. Written as DNA, the CDR3 is TGCAGCGTCGTACAGGGGTATGGGCCTACCGGGGAGCTGTTTTTT. The chain is built from TRBV29-1 and TRBJ2-2; TRBD1 matches at 7 bases. V dropped 6 bases and J dropped 5; count of bases not matched to a gene: 12. CDR1 is SQVTM, CDR2 ANQGSEA, per germline. This CDR3 contains 15 residues.

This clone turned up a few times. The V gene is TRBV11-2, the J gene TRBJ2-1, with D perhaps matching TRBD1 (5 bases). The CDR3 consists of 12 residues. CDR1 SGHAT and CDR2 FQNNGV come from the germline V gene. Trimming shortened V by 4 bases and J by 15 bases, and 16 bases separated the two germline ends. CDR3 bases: TGTGCCAGCAGCTCCCTGGGTCAGGGCGCGTTCTTC. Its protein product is CASSSLGQGAFF.

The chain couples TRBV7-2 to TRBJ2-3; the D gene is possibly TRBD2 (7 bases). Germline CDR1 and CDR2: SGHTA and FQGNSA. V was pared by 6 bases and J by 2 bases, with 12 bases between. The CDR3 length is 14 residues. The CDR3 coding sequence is TGTGCCAGCAGGGAGGGGGGGTTCACAGATACGCAGTATTTT. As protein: CASREGGFTDTQYF.

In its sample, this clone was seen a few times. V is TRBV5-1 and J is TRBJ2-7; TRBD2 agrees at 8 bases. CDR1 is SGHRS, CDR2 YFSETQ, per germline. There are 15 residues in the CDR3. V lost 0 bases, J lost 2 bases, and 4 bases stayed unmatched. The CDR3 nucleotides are TGCGCCAGCAGCTTGGTGCGGGGGGCGGCCTACGAGCAGTACTTC. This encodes CASSLVRGAAYEQYF.

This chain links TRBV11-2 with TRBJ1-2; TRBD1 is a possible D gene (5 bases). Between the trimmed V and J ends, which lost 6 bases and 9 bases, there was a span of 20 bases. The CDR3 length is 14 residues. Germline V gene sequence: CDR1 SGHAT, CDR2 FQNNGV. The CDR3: CASRTSRGRPRYTF. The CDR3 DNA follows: TGTGCCAGCAGAACTAGCCGGGGCCGACCGCGCTACACCTTC.

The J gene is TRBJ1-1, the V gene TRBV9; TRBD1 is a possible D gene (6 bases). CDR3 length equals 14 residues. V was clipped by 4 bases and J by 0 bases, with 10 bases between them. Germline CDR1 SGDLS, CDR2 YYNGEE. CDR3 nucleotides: TGTGCCAGCAGCCCGGACAGTCTGAACACTGAAGCTTTCTTT. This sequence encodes CASSPDSLNTEAFF.

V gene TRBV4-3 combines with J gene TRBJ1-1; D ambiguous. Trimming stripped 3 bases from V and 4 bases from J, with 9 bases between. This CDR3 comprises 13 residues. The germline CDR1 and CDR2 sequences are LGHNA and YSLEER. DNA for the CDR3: TGCGCCAGCAGCCACTTAGAGGGCACTGAAGCTTTCTTT. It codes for CASSHLEGTEAFF.

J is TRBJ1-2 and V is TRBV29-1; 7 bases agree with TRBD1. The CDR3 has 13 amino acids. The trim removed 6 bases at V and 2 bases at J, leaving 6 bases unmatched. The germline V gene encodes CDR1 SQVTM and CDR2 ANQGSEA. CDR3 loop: CSVGQVRNYGYTF. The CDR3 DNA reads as TGCAGCGTCGGACAGGTCCGAAACTATGGCTACACCTTC. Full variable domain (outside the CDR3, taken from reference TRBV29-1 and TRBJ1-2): SAVISQKPSRDICQRGTSLTIQCQVDSQVTMMFWYRQQPGQSLTLIATANQGSEATYESGFVIDKFPISRPNLTFSTLTVSNMSPEDSSIYLCSVGQVRNYGYTFGSGTRLTVV.

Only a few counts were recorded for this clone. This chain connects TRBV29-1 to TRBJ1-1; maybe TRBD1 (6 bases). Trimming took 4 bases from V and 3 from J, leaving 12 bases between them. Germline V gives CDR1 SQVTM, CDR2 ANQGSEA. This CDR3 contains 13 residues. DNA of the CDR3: TGCAGCGTTGTGGGGAGGGGGGACACTGAAGCTTTCTTT. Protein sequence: CSVVGRGDTEAFF.

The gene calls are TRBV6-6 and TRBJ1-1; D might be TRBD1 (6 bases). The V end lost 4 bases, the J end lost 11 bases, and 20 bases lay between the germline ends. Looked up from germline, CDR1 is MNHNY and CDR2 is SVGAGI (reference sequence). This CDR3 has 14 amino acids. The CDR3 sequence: CASSSRGGQISAFF. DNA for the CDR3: TGTGCCAGCAGTTCCAGGGGTGGACAGATCTCGGCTTTCTTT.

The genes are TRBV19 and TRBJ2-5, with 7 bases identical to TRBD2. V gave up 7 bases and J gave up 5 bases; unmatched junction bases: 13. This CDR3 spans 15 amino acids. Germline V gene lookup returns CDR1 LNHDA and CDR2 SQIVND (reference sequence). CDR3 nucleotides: TGTGCCAGTAATACCGGACTAGATACCTCGGAGACCCAGTACTTC. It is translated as CASNTGLDTSETQYF.

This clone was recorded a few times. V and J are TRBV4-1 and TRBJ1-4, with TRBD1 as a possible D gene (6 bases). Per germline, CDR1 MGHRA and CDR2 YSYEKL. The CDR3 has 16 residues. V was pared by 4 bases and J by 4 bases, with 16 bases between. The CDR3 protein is CASSLSPGEDNEKLFF. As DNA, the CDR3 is TGCGCCAGCAGCCTCTCCCCAGGGGAAGATAATGAAAAACTGTTTTTT.

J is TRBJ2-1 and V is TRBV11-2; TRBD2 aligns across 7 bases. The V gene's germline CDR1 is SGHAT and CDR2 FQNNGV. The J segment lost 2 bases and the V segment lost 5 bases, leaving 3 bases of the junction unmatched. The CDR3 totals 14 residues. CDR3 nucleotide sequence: TGTGCCAGCAGCGCCAGCGGGACCTACAATGAGCAGTTCTTC. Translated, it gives CASSASGTYNEQFF.

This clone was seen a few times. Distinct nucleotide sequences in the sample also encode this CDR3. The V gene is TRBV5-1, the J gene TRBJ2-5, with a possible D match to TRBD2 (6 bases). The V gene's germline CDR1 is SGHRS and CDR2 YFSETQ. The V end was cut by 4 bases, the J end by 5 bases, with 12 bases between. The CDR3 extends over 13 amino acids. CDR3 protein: CASSPGTGETQYF. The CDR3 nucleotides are TGCGCCAGCAGCCCCGGGACTGGGGAGACCCAGTACTTC.

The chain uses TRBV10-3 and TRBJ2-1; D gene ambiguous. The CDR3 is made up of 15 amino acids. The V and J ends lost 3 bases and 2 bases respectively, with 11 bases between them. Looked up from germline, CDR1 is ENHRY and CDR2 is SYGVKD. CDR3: CAISDWASTYNEQFF. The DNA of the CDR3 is TGTGCCATCAGTGACTGGGCGAGTACCTACAATGAGCAGTTCTTC.

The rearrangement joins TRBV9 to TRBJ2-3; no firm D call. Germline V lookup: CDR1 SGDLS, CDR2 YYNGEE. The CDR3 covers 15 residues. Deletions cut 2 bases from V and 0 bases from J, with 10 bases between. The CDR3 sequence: CASSVSALSTDTQYF. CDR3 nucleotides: TGTGCCAGCAGCGTCAGCGCCCTTAGCACAGATACGCAGTATTTT.

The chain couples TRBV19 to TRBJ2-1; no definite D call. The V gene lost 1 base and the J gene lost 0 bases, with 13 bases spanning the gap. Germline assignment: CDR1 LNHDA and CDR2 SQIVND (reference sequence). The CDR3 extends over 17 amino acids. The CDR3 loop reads CASSIVPGWVSYNEQFF. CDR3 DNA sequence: TGTGCCAGTAGTATAGTTCCAGGCTGGGTCTCCTACAATGAGCAGTTCTTC.

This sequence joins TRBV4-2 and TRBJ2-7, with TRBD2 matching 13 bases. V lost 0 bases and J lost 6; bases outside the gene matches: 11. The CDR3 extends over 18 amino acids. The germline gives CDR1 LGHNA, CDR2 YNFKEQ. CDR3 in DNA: TGTGCCAGCAGCCAAGATTTAGTCGGACTAGCGGGAGTGGCCGAGCAGTACTTC. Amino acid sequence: CASSQDLVGLAGVAEQYF.

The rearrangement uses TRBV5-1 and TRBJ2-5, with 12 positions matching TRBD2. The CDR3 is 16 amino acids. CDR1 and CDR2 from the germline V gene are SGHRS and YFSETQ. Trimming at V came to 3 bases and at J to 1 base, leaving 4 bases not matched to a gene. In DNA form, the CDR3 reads TGCGCCAGCAGCTCGACTAGCGGGAGCTCCCAAGAGACCCAGTACTTC. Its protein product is CASSSTSGSSQETQYF. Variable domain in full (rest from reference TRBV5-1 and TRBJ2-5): KAGVTQTPRYLIKTRGQQVTLSCSPISGHRSVSWYQQTPGQGLQFLFEYFSETQRNKGNFPGRFSGRQFSNSRSEMNVSTLELGDSALYLCASSSTSGSSQETQYFGPGTRLLVL.